This is a list of T cell receptor beta chains from one sample in a study of control samples from healthy donors and cancer patients. Libraries were prepared by immunoSEQ multiplex PCR; TCRdb keeps only in-frame clonotypes and omits some of them. The sample carries roughly 150,000 clones, over 90% recorded once. Sequencing was performed on blood. Receptors originate from a man between 50 and 59 years old in good health. The CDR3 runs from the conserved cysteine through the conserved F or W. Fields, in order: V gene, D gene, clone size, J gene, CDR3 DNA, CDR3 protein. A D gene is named only where the DNA matches it firmly. Part of the rows lack a size; the others show once, few, many or a class for expanded clones.

V: TRBV5-1
D: TRBD2
size: -
J: TRBJ2-3
DNA: TGCGCCAGCAAGCGAGGGGAGGGCCTCACAGATACGCAGTATTTT
CDR3: CASKRGEGLTDTQYF

V: TRBV5-1
D: -
size: -
J: TRBJ2-7
DNA: TGCGCCAGCAGTGGGCTACCAGCCTACGAGCAGTACTTC
CDR3: CASSGLPAYEQYF

V: TRBV21-1
D: -
size: few
J: TRBJ1-5
DNA: TGTGCCACCTCTCGCAGCAAAGGGACAGGCCTCGATGAGGGGCCCCAGCATTTT
CDR3: CATSRSKGTGLDEGPQHF

V: TRBV19
D: TRBD1
size: -
J: TRBJ1-2
DNA: TGTGCCAGTAGTAGAGGACAGGGGGCCGGCTATGGCTACACCTTC
CDR3: CASSRGQGAGYGYTF

V: TRBV30
D: TRBD2
size: once
J: TRBJ2-1
DNA: TGTGCCTGGAGTCGGGGGGATAAGCAGTTCTTC
CDR3: CAWSRGDKQFF

V: TRBV19
D: -
size: -
J: TRBJ2-7
DNA: TGTGCCAGTAGCTATTCGGGCCTCAACTACGAGCAGTACTTC
CDR3: CASSYSGLNYEQYF

V: TRBV2
D: -
size: once
J: TRBJ2-2
DNA: TGTGCCAGCAGCGTCGACAGAACCGGGGAGCTGTTTTTT
CDR3: CASSVDRTGELFF

V: TRBV3-1/TRBV3-2
D: TRBD1
size: -
J: TRBJ2-7
DNA: TGTGCCAGCAGCCATGCTAGGGGGCTTCGGGAGCAGTACTTC
CDR3: CASSHARGLREQYF

V: TRBV28
D: -
size: -
J: TRBJ1-4
DNA: TGTGCCAGCGGCGAGACGACAACTAATGAAAAACTGTTTTTT
CDR3: CASGETTTNEKLFF

V: TRBV3-1/TRBV3-2
D: -
size: -
J: TRBJ2-1
DNA: TGTGCCAGCAGCCCTATACCGGGACCTAAGGGCAATGAGCAGTTCTTC
CDR3: CASSPIPGPKGNEQFF

V: TRBV5-3
D: TRBD2
size: once
J: TRBJ2-2
DNA: TGTGCCAGAAGCAAATATGGGACTAGCGGGAGGGTCGCCGGGGAGCTGTTTTTT
CDR3: CARSKYGTSGRVAGELFF

V: TRBV7-8
D: -
size: -
J: TRBJ1-2
DNA: TGTGCCAGCAGCCTTGAGACCGGTGGCTACACCTTC
CDR3: CASSLETGGYTF

V: TRBV9
D: -
size: once
J: TRBJ1-6
DNA: TGTGCCAGCAGCGAGCGGGGTAATTCACCCCTCCACTTT
CDR3: CASSERGNSPLHF

V: TRBV28
D: -
size: -
J: TRBJ2-7
DNA: TGTGCCAGCAGCCCAGGGGGGGGAGGGCCCTACGAGCAGTACTTC
CDR3: CASSPGGGGPYEQYF

V: TRBV28
D: -
size: -
J: TRBJ2-2
DNA: TGTGCCACCGAGGGTCGGCCCGGGGAGCTGTTTTTT
CDR3: CATEGRPGELFF

V: TRBV6-5
D: -
size: -
J: TRBJ1-1
DNA: TGTGCCAGCAGAGGACAGCTTGAAGCTTTCTTT
CDR3: CASRGQLEAFF

V: TRBV6-1
D: -
size: -
J: TRBJ1-2
DNA: TGTGCCAGCAGTGATTGGGTCCAGGGCCAGGGCTACACCTTC
CDR3: CASSDWVQGQGYTF

V: TRBV7-9
D: -
size: -
J: TRBJ1-1
DNA: TGTGCCAGCAGCTTAGGATTGGGTGTGGGGCTTGACACTGAAGCTTTCTTT
CDR3: CASSLGLGVGLDTEAFF

V: TRBV7-7
D: -
size: -
J: TRBJ1-4
DNA: TGTGCTAGCAGCGCGGGGGCGACAGGATCTTATGAAAAACTGTTTTTT
CDR3: CASSAGATGSYEKLFF

V: TRBV5-1
D: -
size: -
J: TRBJ2-3
DNA: TGCGCCAGCAGCTTGACTAGGACGCGAGATACGCAGTATTTT
CDR3: CASSLTRTRDTQYF

V: TRBV5-1
D: -
size: -
J: TRBJ1-3
DNA: TGCGCCAGCAGCGACCGACAGGCGGCAAACACCATATATTTT
CDR3: CASSDRQAANTIYF

V: TRBV3-1/TRBV3-2
D: -
size: -
J: TRBJ2-2
DNA: TGTGCCAGCAGCCAAGAATGGGCCGGCTCGCGCGGGGAGCTGTTTTTT
CDR3: CASSQEWAGSRGELFF

V: TRBV28
D: -
size: -
J: TRBJ1-5
DNA: TGTGCCAGCAGCGCCAAGCAGCCCCAGCATTTT
CDR3: CASSAKQPQHF

V: TRBV9
D: -
size: -
J: TRBJ2-2
DNA: TGTGCCAGCAGCTCTAATGGGGCCGGGGAGCTGTTTTTT
CDR3: CASSSNGAGELFF

V: TRBV19
D: TRBD2
size: -
J: TRBJ2-3
DNA: TGTGCCAGCTCGGGACTAGCGGCGGGGGATACGCAGTATTTT
CDR3: CASSGLAAGDTQYF

V: TRBV27
D: -
size: -
J: TRBJ2-7
DNA: TGTGCCAGCAGCCGTACGGGGCCCTCCTACGAGCAGTACTTC
CDR3: CASSRTGPSYEQYF

V: TRBV7-9
D: TRBD1
size: -
J: TRBJ1-1
DNA: TGTGCCAGCAGCTCCGGACAGGGGAACACTGAAGCTTTCTTT
CDR3: CASSSGQGNTEAFF

V: TRBV4-2
D: -
size: -
J: TRBJ1-6
DNA: TGTGCCAGCAGCCAAGTGAGGCAGCAAGGTTCACCCCTCCACTTT
CDR3: CASSQVRQQGSPLHF

V: TRBV6-6
D: TRBD1
size: -
J: TRBJ2-1
DNA: TGTGCCAGCAGTCGCCGGGACAGGGGGGCCTCATGGCAGTTCTTC
CDR3: CASSRRDRGASWQFF

V: TRBV7-9
D: TRBD2
size: once
J: TRBJ2-7
DNA: TGTGCCAGCAGCTTAGCCAGCGGGAGGGCCTACGAGCAGTACTTC
CDR3: CASSLASGRAYEQYF

V: TRBV5-1
D: -
size: -
J: TRBJ2-7
DNA: TGCGCCAGCCGCTACCGACTAGGGTCCCCCTACGAGCAGTACTTC
CDR3: CASRYRLGSPYEQYF

V: TRBV30
D: -
size: -
J: TRBJ1-6
DNA: TGTGCCTGGAGTGTTGGCAGCCATAGCTCCTATAATTCACCCCTCCACTTT
CDR3: CAWSVGSHSSYNSPLHF

V: TRBV28
D: TRBD1
size: -
J: TRBJ2-7
DNA: TGTGCCAGCAGGGGACAGGAGGGATCTTTTTACGAGCAGTACTTC
CDR3: CASRGQEGSFYEQYF

V: TRBV27
D: TRBD2
size: -
J: TRBJ2-7
DNA: TGTGCCAGCAGTTTTGCGCTAGCGGGAGACGAGCAGTACTTC
CDR3: CASSFALAGDEQYF

V: TRBV4-1
D: -
size: -
J: TRBJ1-6
DNA: TGCGCCAGCAGCCAAGATTACACGGCCCATAATTCACCCCTCCACTTT
CDR3: CASSQDYTAHNSPLHF

V: TRBV19
D: TRBD1
size: -
J: TRBJ2-6
DNA: TGTGCCAGTAGTATAGGGGACAGGGGGCACTCTGGGGCCAACGTCCTGACTTTC
CDR3: CASSIGDRGHSGANVLTF

V: TRBV7-3
D: TRBD2
size: -
J: TRBJ2-3
DNA: TGTGCCAGCAGCTCGCCGGGACTAGCGGCGCAGTATTTT
CDR3: CASSSPGLAAQYF

V: TRBV30
D: TRBD2
size: -
J: TRBJ2-7
DNA: TGTGCCTGGAGCGGGGGACTAGCGGGACCCTACGAGCAGTACTTC
CDR3: CAWSGGLAGPYEQYF

V: TRBV19
D: TRBD2
size: once
J: TRBJ2-1
DNA: TGTGCCAGTAGTATGGCAGCGGGGGCCTTCTACAATGAGCAGTTCTTC
CDR3: CASSMAAGAFYNEQFF

V: TRBV7-9
D: TRBD1
size: -
J: TRBJ1-2
DNA: TGTGCCAGCAGCCAAACAGGGGGCGTTGGCTACACCTTC
CDR3: CASSQTGGVGYTF

V: TRBV5-1
D: -
size: -
J: TRBJ2-7
DNA: TGCGCCAGCAATCCAACAGGGTGGGGAACCTACGAGCAGTACTTC
CDR3: CASNPTGWGTYEQYF

V: TRBV19
D: TRBD2
size: -
J: TRBJ2-1
DNA: TGTGCCAGTAGTAAAATACTAGCGGGACTCTACAATGAGCAGTTCTTC
CDR3: CASSKILAGLYNEQFF

V: TRBV7-2
D: -
size: -
J: TRBJ2-5
DNA: TGTGCCAGCAGCTTAATTACCCAAGAGACCCAGTACTTC
CDR3: CASSLITQETQYF

V: TRBV25-1
D: -
size: -
J: TRBJ2-7
DNA: TGTGCCAGCAGTGAATCAATGGGTGAAGGAGACAAGCAGTACTTC
CDR3: CASSESMGEGDKQYF

V: TRBV5-7
D: -
size: -
J: TRBJ2-2
DNA: TGTGCCAGCAGCTTGGTTCGGGACCAAAACACCGGGGAGCTGTTTTTT
CDR3: CASSLVRDQNTGELFF

V: TRBV28
D: -
size: few
J: TRBJ1-1
DNA: TGTGCCAGCAGCCGCTCCTTGAACACTGAAGCTTTCTTT
CDR3: CASSRSLNTEAFF

V: TRBV20-1
D: TRBD1
size: -
J: TRBJ1-5
DNA: TGCAGTGCTAGTACTAGGACAGGGAATCAGCCCCAGCATTTT
CDR3: CSASTRTGNQPQHF

V: TRBV7-2
D: TRBD2
size: -
J: TRBJ2-1
DNA: TGTGCCAGCAGCCCCGGTAGCGGGAGGGGTGATGAGCAGTTCTTC
CDR3: CASSPGSGRGDEQFF

V: TRBV28
D: -
size: -
J: TRBJ2-7
DNA: TGTGCCAGCAGTTTGGGCGACGAGCAGTACTTC
CDR3: CASSLGDEQYF

V: TRBV19
D: TRBD1
size: once
J: TRBJ1-3
DNA: TGTGCCAGCAAGGCGGACAGGTCCCTCTCTGGAAACACCATATATTTT
CDR3: CASKADRSLSGNTIYF

V: TRBV11-2
D: -
size: -
J: TRBJ1-3
DNA: TGTGCCAGCAGCTTAGACCCCAGGGTCTTAGGAAACACCATATATTTT
CDR3: CASSLDPRVLGNTIYF

V: TRBV29-1
D: -
size: -
J: TRBJ1-1
DNA: TGCAGCCACCTTTACGGCACTGAAGCTTTCTTT
CDR3: CSHLYGTEAFF

V: TRBV4-2
D: -
size: -
J: TRBJ1-5
DNA: TGTACCAGCAGCCAGGAAGACAGGCCCCATCAGCCCCAGCATTTT
CDR3: CTSSQEDRPHQPQHF